This T cell receptor beta chain is drawn from a study of human T cells and chemical hapten exposure. CDR3 length equals 13 residues. Germline CDR1 and CDR2: GTSNPN and SVGIG (reference sequence). The V gene end was trimmed by 0 bases and the J gene end by 13 bases; junction bases not matched to a gene: 9. Documented time point: patch test 1, 2 weeks after DPC sensitization. Treatment indicated: therapeutic diphenylcyclopropenone sensitization with weekly scalp DPC. TCRdb itself ran the RACE reads through MiXCR, one entry per CDR3 protein. Among 85,000 to 100,000 distinct CDR3 sequences listed, 9.5% to 15% were seen once.

The sample in question was whole blood, obtained in connection with sensitization to the hapten diphenylcyclopropenone (DPC). The rearrangement uses TRBV30 and TRBJ2-1, with 7 nucleotides matching TRBD2. The source is a woman aged 40 to 50 with alopecia areata. Some clones in this sample may be carry-over from other donors' samples. The CDR3 is CAWSVLGGPFQFF. The CDR3 DNA reads TGTGCCTGGAGTGTTTTGGGAGGGCCCTTTCAGTTCTTC.